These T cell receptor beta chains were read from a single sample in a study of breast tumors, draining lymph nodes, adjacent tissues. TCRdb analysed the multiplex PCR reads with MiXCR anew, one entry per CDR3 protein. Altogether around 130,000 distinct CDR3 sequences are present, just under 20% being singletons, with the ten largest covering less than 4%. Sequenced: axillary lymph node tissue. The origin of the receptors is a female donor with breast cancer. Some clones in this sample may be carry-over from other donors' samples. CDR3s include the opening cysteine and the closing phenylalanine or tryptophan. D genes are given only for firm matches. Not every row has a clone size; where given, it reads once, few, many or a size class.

CDR3 protein: CASSLVPGQETQYF
CDR3 DNA: TGCGCCAGCAGCTTGGTTCCCGGGCAAGAGACCCAGTACTTC
clone size: .
J gene: TRBJ2-5
V gene: TRBV5-1
D gene: .

CDR3 protein: CASSLLSAGGVDTQYF
CDR3 DNA: TGTGCCAGCAGTTTATTATCAGCGGGAGGAGTAGATACGCAGTATTTT
clone size: many
J gene: TRBJ2-3
V gene: TRBV27
D gene: TRBD2

CDR3 protein: CSADPGHSYGYTF
CDR3 DNA: TGCAGTGCGGACCCGGGACATTCCTATGGCTACACCTTC
clone size: many
J gene: TRBJ1-2
V gene: TRBV20-1
D gene: .

CDR3 protein: CATQHTLNTGELFF
CDR3 DNA: TGTGCCACCCAACACACCCTCAACACCGGGGAGCTGTTTTTT
clone size: many
J gene: TRBJ2-2
V gene: TRBV15
D gene: .

CDR3 protein: CASSGRTNSPLHF
CDR3 DNA: TGCGCCAGCAGCGGACGGACAAATTCACCCCTCCACTTT
clone size: many
J gene: TRBJ1-6
V gene: TRBV10-2
D gene: .

CDR3 protein: CASSYTPRGRIDSPLHF
CDR3 DNA: TGTGCCAGCAGTTACACACCCAGGGGGCGCATCGATTCACCCCTCCACTTT
clone size: many
J gene: TRBJ1-6
V gene: TRBV6-2/TRBV6-3
D gene: TRBD1

CDR3 protein: CASRLLRGRSYNEQFF
CDR3 DNA: TGTGCCAGCAGACTACTCAGGGGCCGCTCCTACAATGAGCAGTTCTTC
clone size: many
J gene: TRBJ2-1
V gene: TRBV11-2
D gene: .

CDR3 protein: CASRRAGGQETQYF
CDR3 DNA: TGTGCCAGCAGGAGAGCGGGGGGTCAAGAGACCCAGTACTTC
clone size: many
J gene: TRBJ2-5
V gene: TRBV3-1
D gene: TRBD2

CDR3 protein: CASSSLLAGSYNEQFF
CDR3 DNA: TGTGCCAGCAGTTCCTTACTAGCGGGAAGCTACAATGAGCAGTTCTTC
clone size: few
J gene: TRBJ2-1
V gene: TRBV28
D gene: TRBD2

CDR3 protein: CASSYRRGTSGSEQFF
CDR3 DNA: TGTGCCAGCAGTTACCGACGTGGGACGTCGGGGAGTGAGCAGTTCTTC
clone size: many
J gene: TRBJ2-1
V gene: TRBV6-6
D gene: .

CDR3 protein: CASSRRLAGGTTDTQYF
CDR3 DNA: TGTGCCAGCTCACGGAGACTAGCGGGAGGAACCACAGATACGCAGTATTTT
clone size: .
J gene: TRBJ2-3
V gene: TRBV18
D gene: TRBD2

CDR3 protein: CASSRSAQGSQYEQYF
CDR3 DNA: TGTGCCAGCAGCCGATCAGCCCAGGGATCCCAATACGAGCAGTACTTC
clone size: many
J gene: TRBJ2-7
V gene: TRBV6-1
D gene: .

CDR3 protein: CASSPRSSGELFF
CDR3 DNA: TGTGCCAGCAGCCCCAGGAGTTCCGGGGAGCTGTTTTTT
clone size: few
J gene: TRBJ2-2
V gene: TRBV7-3
D gene: .

CDR3 protein: CSARDGRDYGYTF
CDR3 DNA: TGCAGTGCTAGAGATGGCCGGGACTATGGCTACACCTTC
clone size: .
J gene: TRBJ1-2
V gene: TRBV20-1
D gene: .

CDR3 protein: CASSVGGTQLNEKLFF
CDR3 DNA: TGCGCCAGCAGCGTTGGAGGGACCCAACTGAATGAAAAACTGTTTTTT
clone size: many
J gene: TRBJ1-4
V gene: TRBV5-1
D gene: .

CDR3 protein: CASSPRGTGELFF
CDR3 DNA: TGTGCCAGTAGTCCCAGGGGAACCGGGGAGCTGTTTTTT
clone size: many
J gene: TRBJ2-2
V gene: TRBV19
D gene: .

CDR3 protein: CATSRDLLGETGELFF
CDR3 DNA: TGTGCCACCAGCAGAGATCTTCTAGGAGAGACCGGGGAGCTGTTTTTT
clone size: many
J gene: TRBJ2-2
V gene: TRBV15
D gene: .

CDR3 protein: CASSPPGAYEQYF
CDR3 DNA: TGTGCCAGCAGCCCCCCCGGGGCGTACGAGCAGTACTTC
clone size: many
J gene: TRBJ2-7
V gene: TRBV7-9
D gene: .

CDR3 protein: CASSLERGGETQYF
CDR3 DNA: TGTGCCAGCAGCTTAGAGCGGGGGGGGGAGACCCAGTACTTC
clone size: many
J gene: TRBJ2-5
V gene: TRBV7-8
D gene: TRBD2

CDR3 protein: CAISDSQLIAKNIQYF
CDR3 DNA: TGTGCCATCAGTGATTCTCAGCTAATAGCCAAAAACATTCAGTACTTC
clone size: .
J gene: TRBJ2-4
V gene: TRBV10-3
D gene: .

CDR3 protein: CASSSGRASGRLGEQFF
CDR3 DNA: TGTGCCAGCAGCTCGGGGAGGGCTAGCGGGAGGTTGGGGGAGCAGTTCTTC
clone size: many
J gene: TRBJ2-1
V gene: TRBV5-6
D gene: TRBD2

CDR3 protein: CASSEHGTGRRGYTF
CDR3 DNA: TGTGCCAGCAGCGAACACGGGACAGGGCGTAGGGGCTACACCTTC
clone size: many
J gene: TRBJ1-2
V gene: TRBV5-6
D gene: TRBD1

CDR3 protein: CASSFYSGGSDDIQYF
CDR3 DNA: TGTGCCAGCAGCTTCTATAGCGGGGGCTCTGATGACATTCAGTACTTC
clone size: .
J gene: TRBJ2-4
V gene: TRBV5-5
D gene: TRBD2

CDR3 protein: CSARDLRDSGNTIYF
CDR3 DNA: TGCAGTGCTAGAGATTTGCGTGACTCTGGAAACACCATATATTTT
clone size: many
J gene: TRBJ1-3
V gene: TRBV20-1
D gene: .

CDR3 protein: CASSLQGRVADTQYF
CDR3 DNA: TGTGCCAGCAGTTTGCAGGGGAGGGTGGCAGATACGCAGTATTTT
clone size: .
J gene: TRBJ2-3
V gene: TRBV28
D gene: .

CDR3 protein: CASSQDRAGSSTDTRYF
CDR3 DNA: TGTGCCAGCAGCCAAGATCGTGCAGGGAGTAGCACAGATACGCGGTATTTT
clone size: .
J gene: TRBJ2-3
V gene: TRBV14
D gene: .

CDR3 protein: CASSALWATNEKLFF
CDR3 DNA: TGTGCCAGCAGTGCCCTCTGGGCAACTAATGAAAAACTGTTTTTT
clone size: .
J gene: TRBJ1-4
V gene: TRBV6-1
D gene: .

CDR3 protein: CASSQVKAEQFF
CDR3 DNA: TGTGCCAGCAGCCAAGTAAAGGCTGAGCAGTTCTTC
clone size: .
J gene: TRBJ2-1
V gene: TRBV3-1
D gene: .

CDR3 protein: CASSQEASWSPLHF
CDR3 DNA: TGTGCCAGCAGCCAAGAGGCCAGCTGGTCACCCCTCCACTTT
clone size: many
J gene: TRBJ1-6
V gene: TRBV14
D gene: .

CDR3 protein: CSARDLGVTQYF
CDR3 DNA: TGCAGTGCTAGAGATCTTGGGGTAACGCAGTATTTT
clone size: many
J gene: TRBJ2-3
V gene: TRBV20-1
D gene: .

CDR3 protein: CSARDQGRRAGGISGEQYF
CDR3 DNA: TGCAGTGCTAGAGATCAAGGTCGGCGAGCGGGGGGGATCTCTGGCGAGCAGTACTTC
clone size: many
J gene: TRBJ2-7
V gene: TRBV20-1
D gene: TRBD2

CDR3 protein: CASSLFGSGGAKNIQYF
CDR3 DNA: TGTGCCAGCAGTTTATTTGGTTCAGGGGGAGCCAAAAACATTCAGTACTTC
clone size: .
J gene: TRBJ2-4
V gene: TRBV27
D gene: TRBD1

CDR3 protein: CAWSETVPNYGYTF
CDR3 DNA: TGTGCCTGGAGTGAGACGGTCCCCAACTATGGCTACACCTTC
clone size: many
J gene: TRBJ1-2
V gene: TRBV30
D gene: .

CDR3 protein: CASSLRGADTGELFF
CDR3 DNA: TGCGCCAGCAGCTTGAGGGGCGCGGACACCGGGGAGCTGTTTTTT
clone size: many
J gene: TRBJ2-2
V gene: TRBV5-1
D gene: .

CDR3 protein: CASSVGSTGANVLTF
CDR3 DNA: TGTGCCAGCAGCGTAGGTTCGACTGGGGCCAACGTCCTGACTTTC
clone size: many
J gene: TRBJ2-6
V gene: TRBV9
D gene: .

CDR3 protein: CASSSPTGPAGSGRVDTQYF
CDR3 DNA: TGTGCCAGCAGCTCCCCAACAGGCCCCGCCGGTAGCGGGAGGGTAGATACGCAGTATTTT
clone size: many
J gene: TRBJ2-3
V gene: TRBV7-9
D gene: TRBD2

CDR3 protein: CAWSVRWSPLHF
CDR3 DNA: TGTGCCTGGAGTGTACGTTGGTCACCCCTCCACTTT
clone size: many
J gene: TRBJ1-6
V gene: TRBV30
D gene: .

CDR3 protein: CASSYEPTSGSFHEQYF
CDR3 DNA: TGTGCCAGCAGCTACGAACCTACTAGCGGGAGTTTCCACGAGCAGTACTTC
clone size: many
J gene: TRBJ2-7
V gene: TRBV6-6
D gene: TRBD2

CDR3 protein: CAWSGDRGTNTGELFF
CDR3 DNA: TGTGCCTGGAGTGGGGACAGGGGTACGAACACCGGGGAGCTGTTTTTT
clone size: .
J gene: TRBJ2-2
V gene: TRBV30
D gene: TRBD1

CDR3 protein: CASSSGLAQYF
CDR3 DNA: TGTGCCAGCAGTTCCGGGCTTGCGCAGTATTTT
clone size: many
J gene: TRBJ2-3
V gene: TRBV6-5
D gene: .

CDR3 protein: CASRPGTNYGYTF
CDR3 DNA: TGCGCCAGCAGACCCGGGACAAACTATGGCTACACCTTC
clone size: many
J gene: TRBJ1-2
V gene: TRBV5-1
D gene: .

CDR3 protein: CSVINDTYEQYF
CDR3 DNA: TGCAGCGTTATTAATGACACCTACGAGCAGTACTTC
clone size: many
J gene: TRBJ2-7
V gene: TRBV29-1
D gene: .

CDR3 protein: CASGPGGLGNEKLFF
CDR3 DNA: TGTGCCAGCGGACCCGGGGGGCTGGGTAATGAAAAACTGTTTTTT
clone size: .
J gene: TRBJ1-4
V gene: TRBV6-4
D gene: .

CDR3 protein: CSASPPGGGRNEQYF
CDR3 DNA: TGCAGTGCTTCACCCCCGGGGGGGGGAAGGAACGAGCAGTACTTC
clone size: many
J gene: TRBJ2-7
V gene: TRBV20-1
D gene: TRBD2

CDR3 protein: CASSQYSSSTGELFF
CDR3 DNA: TGCGCCAGCAGCCAATACTCTAGCAGCACCGGGGAGCTGTTTTTT
clone size: few
J gene: TRBJ2-2
V gene: TRBV4-1
D gene: .